There are a few counts of the clone carrying this T cell receptor (beta chain). CDR1 and CDR2 from the germline V gene are SGDLS and YYNGEE. CDR3 length: 15 amino acids. The trim removed 1 base at V and 0 bases at J, leaving 1 base unmatched. Produced via immunoSEQ multiplex PCR; TCRdb's table is partial and in-frame only. The table has around 92,000 clones, approximately 93% seen once; the top ten hold more than 0.75%. The sample comes from a study of T cell changes during pregnancy in multiple sclerosis. The sequencing used peripheral blood, collected after pregnancy. The V call is TRBV9, the J call TRBJ2-1, with TRBD2 identical over 7 bases. The receptor was derived from a female donor with multiple sclerosis, enrolled in a pregnancy study. CDR3 protein: CASSVRGDSYNEQFF. CDR3 nucleotides: TGTGCCAGCAGCGTACGGGGGGACTCCTACAATGAGCAGTTCTTC.